The clone carrying this T cell receptor (beta chain) showed up many times. Germline CDR1 LGHDT, CDR2 YNNKEL (reference sequence). This CDR3 contains 15 residues. Trimming at V came to 4 bases and at J to 11 bases, leaving 13 bases not matched to a gene. These data originate in a study of blood T cell repertoires in COVID-19. Study as a whole: Sample material is recorded as cDNA or gDNA derived from T cells, B-cell-depleted T cells, or PBMCs.

Seattle's cohort entered during active infection and was followed longitudinally. Libraries were prepared by immunoSEQ multiplex PCR; TCRdb keeps only in-frame clonotypes and omits some of them. Altogether roughly 150,000 clones are present, about 86% being singletons, with the ten largest covering around 10%. Sequenced: peripheral blood. This chain links TRBV3-1 (or the pseudogene TRBV3-2) with TRBJ1-4, with TRBD1 matching over 7 bases. The clonotype originates from a woman aged 70-85 years with COVID-19, enrolled during active disease. The DNA of the CDR3 is TGTGCCAGCAGCCCTACTGACAGGGCGGGTGGGAAACTGTTTTTT. This translates into CASSPTDRAGGKLFF.